This TCR beta chain appears in the sequencing data of a study of patients and donors after allogeneic stem cell transplantation. The germline V gene has CDR1 SGHTA and CDR2 FQGTGA. V was pared by 4 bases and J by 2 bases, with 5 bases between. This CDR3 spans 12 amino acids. MiXCR was run by TCRdb on the RT-PCR reads, yielding one entry per CDR3 protein. Here the sample spans around 160,000 distinct CDR3 sequences, around 28% being singletons. Only a few counts were recorded for this clonotype. The TCR originated in a human donor who was either an allogeneic HSCT recipient or a stem cell or donor lymphocyte infusion donor (not recorded which). It is not recorded whose cells these are; they may come from a transplant donor. V usage is TRBV7-3 and J usage is TRBJ1-2; D not certain. Specimen: blood, either unsorted or a sorted T cell fraction (not recorded which). CDR3 residues: CASSSLNYGYTF. The CDR3 nucleotides are TGTGCCAGCAGCTCTCTGAACTATGGCTACACCTTC.